This TCR beta chain was identified during a study of blood T cell repertoires in COVID-19. About the study: From the United States, Italy and Spain came samples of acute and convalescent COVID-19.

TCRdb's table, derived via immunoSEQ multiplex PCR, lists solely in-frame clones and lacks some. This sample has approximately 30,000 clones, with more than 85% found just once. CDR3 length: 19 residues. The trim removed 2 bases at V and 2 bases at J, leaving 15 bases unmatched. Per germline, CDR1 SEHNR and CDR2 FQNEAQ (reference sequence). The specimen was peripheral blood. V usage is TRBV7-9 and J usage is TRBJ2-4; 7 bases line up with TRBD2. The source is a human donor with active COVID-19. The donor label of this sample is uncertain. CDR3 sequence reads: CASSLLGGSDRVTKNIQYF. In DNA form, the CDR3 reads TGTGCCAGCAGCTTATTGGGCGGGAGCGATCGGGTGACCAAAAACATTCAGTACTTC.